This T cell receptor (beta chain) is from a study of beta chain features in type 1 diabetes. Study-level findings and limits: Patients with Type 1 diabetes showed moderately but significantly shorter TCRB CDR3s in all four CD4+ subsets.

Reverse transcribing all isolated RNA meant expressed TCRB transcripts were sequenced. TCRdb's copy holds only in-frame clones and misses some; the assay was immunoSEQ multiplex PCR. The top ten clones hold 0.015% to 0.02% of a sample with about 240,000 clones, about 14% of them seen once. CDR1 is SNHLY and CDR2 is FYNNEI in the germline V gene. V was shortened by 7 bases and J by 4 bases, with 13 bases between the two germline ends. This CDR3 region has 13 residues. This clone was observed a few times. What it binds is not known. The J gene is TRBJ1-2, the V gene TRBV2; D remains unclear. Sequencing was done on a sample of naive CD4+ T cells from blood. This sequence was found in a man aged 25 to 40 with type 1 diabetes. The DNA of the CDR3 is TGTGCCAGCACCTTCCCAGGCAGCTATGGCTACACCTTC. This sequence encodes CASTFPGSYGYTF. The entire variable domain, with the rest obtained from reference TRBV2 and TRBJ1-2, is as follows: EPEVTQTPSHQVTQMGQEVILRCVPISNHLYFYWYRQILGQKVEFLVSFYNNEISEKSEIFDDQFSVERPDGSNFTLKIRSTKLEDSAMYFCASTFPGSYGYTFGSGTRLTVV.